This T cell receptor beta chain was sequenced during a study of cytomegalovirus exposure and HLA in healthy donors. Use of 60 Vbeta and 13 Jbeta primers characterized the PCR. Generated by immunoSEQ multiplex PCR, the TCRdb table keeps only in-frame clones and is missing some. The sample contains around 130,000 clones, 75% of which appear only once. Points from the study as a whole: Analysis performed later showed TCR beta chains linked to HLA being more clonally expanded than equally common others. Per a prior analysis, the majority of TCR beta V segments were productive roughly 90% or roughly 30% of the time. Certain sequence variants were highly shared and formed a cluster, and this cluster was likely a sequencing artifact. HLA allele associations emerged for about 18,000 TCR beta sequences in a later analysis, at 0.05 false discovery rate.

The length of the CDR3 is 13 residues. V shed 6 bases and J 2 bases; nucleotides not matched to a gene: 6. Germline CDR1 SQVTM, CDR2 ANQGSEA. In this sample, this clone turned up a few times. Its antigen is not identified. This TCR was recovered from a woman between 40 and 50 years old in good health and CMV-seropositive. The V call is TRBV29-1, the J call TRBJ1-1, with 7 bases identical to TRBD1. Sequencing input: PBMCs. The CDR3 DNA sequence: TGCAGCGTAACGACAGGGTCTAACACTGAAGCTTTCTTT. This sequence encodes CSVTTGSNTEAFF.